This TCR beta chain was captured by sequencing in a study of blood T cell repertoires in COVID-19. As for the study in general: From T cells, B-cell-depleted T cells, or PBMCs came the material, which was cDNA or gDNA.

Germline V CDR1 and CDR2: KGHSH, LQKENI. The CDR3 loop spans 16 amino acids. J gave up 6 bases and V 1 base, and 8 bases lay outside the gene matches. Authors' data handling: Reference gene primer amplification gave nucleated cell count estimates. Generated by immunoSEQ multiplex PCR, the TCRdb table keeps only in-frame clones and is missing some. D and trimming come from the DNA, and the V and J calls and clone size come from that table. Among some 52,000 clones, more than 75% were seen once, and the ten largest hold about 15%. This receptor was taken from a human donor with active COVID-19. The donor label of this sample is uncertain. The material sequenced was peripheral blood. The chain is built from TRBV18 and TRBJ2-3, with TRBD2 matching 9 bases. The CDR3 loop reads CASSPLAGGPRDTQYF. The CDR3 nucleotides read TGTGCCAGCTCACCACTTGCGGGGGGGCCCCGGGATACGCAGTATTTT.